The source of this T cell receptor (beta chain) is a study of blood T cell repertoires in COVID-19. The overall study: PBMCs, B-cell-depleted T cells, or T cells provided the cDNA or gDNA that made up the material.

The CDR3 sequence is 13 residues long. Trimming left V 5 bases short and J 6 bases short, with 8 bases between. Germline V gives CDR1 SGHTA, CDR2 FQGTGA. TCRdb's table, derived via immunoSEQ multiplex PCR, lists solely in-frame clones and lacks some. The data show some 150,000 clones, about 80% seen once. Material for sequencing was peripheral blood. The chain combines TRBV7-3 with TRBJ1-6; D is possibly TRBD1 (5 bases). The source of this sequence is a man aged 65 to 85 with acute or convalescent COVID-19. CDR3 DNA sequence: TGTGCCAGCAGCCTAGGGGTTAATTCACCCCTCCACTTT. This sequence encodes CASSLGVNSPLHF.